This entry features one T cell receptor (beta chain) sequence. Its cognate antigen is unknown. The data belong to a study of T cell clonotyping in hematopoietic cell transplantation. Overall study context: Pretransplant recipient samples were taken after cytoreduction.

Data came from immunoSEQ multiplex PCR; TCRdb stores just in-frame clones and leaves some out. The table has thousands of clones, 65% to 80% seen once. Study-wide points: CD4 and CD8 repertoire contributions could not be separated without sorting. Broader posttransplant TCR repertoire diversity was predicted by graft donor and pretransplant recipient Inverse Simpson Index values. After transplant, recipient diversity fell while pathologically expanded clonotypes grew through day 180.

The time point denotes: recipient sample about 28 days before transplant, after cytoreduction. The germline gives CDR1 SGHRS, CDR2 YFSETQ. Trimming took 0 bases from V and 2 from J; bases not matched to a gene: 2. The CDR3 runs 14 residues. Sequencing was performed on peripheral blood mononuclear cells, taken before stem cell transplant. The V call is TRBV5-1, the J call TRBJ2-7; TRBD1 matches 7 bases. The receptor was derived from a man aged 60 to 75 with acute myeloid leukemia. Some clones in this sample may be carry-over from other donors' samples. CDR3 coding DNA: TGCGCCAGCAGCTTGGTCCAGGGGGCCTACGAGCAGTACTTC. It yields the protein CASSLVQGAYEQYF.